This entry is about one T cell receptor (beta chain). The CDR3 extends over 15 amino acids. Germline V gene sequence: CDR1 MNHNS, CDR2 SASEGT. V was clipped by 10 bases and J by 4 bases; unmatched bases: 11. A single record per CDR3 protein comes from TCRdb applying MiXCR to the RT-PCR reads. This table has about 700,000 distinct CDR3 sequences, approximately 15% appearing once. The source is a female donor in good health, serving as a healthy control. This chain uses TRBV6-1 with TRBJ2-1; TRBD2 aligns across 9 bases. The material sequenced was memory CD4+ T cells from blood. CDR3 DNA: TGTGCCACCGTTCTGTCTAGCGGGACTTACAATGAGCAGTTCTTC. Its protein product is CATVLSSGTYNEQFF.